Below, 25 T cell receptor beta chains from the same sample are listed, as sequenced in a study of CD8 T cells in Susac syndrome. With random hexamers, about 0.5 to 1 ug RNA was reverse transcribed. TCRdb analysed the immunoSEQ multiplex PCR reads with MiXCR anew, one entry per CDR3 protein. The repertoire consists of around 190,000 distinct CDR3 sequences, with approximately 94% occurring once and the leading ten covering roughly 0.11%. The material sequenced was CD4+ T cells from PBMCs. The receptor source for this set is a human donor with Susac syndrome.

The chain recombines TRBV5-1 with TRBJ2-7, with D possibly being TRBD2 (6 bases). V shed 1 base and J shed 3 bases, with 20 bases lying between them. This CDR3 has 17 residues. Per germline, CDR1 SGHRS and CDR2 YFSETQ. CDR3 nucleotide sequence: TGCGCCAGCAGCTTGTGGCAACGGGACTTCCCCCTCTACGAGCAGTACTTC. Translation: CASSLWQRDFPLYEQYF.

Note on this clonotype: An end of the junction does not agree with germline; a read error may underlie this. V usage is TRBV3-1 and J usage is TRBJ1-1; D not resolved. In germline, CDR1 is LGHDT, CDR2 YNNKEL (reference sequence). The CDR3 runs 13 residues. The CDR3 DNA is TGTGCCAGCAGCCCCTGGGAGAACGCTGAAGCTTTCTTT. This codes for CASSPWENAEAFF.

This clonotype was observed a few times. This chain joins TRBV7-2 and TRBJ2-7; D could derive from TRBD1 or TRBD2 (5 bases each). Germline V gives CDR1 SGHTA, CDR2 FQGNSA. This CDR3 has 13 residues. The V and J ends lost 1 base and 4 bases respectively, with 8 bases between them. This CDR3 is CASSLVGGYEQYF. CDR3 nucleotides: TGTGCCAGCAGCTTAGTTGGGGGATACGAGCAGTACTTC.

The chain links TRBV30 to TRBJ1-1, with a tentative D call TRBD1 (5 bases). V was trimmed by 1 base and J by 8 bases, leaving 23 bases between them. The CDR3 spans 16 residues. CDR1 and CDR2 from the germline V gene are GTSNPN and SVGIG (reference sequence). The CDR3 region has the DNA TGTGCCTGGAGTGCAACTCGGACATTTTCTATTATCGAAGCTTTCTTT. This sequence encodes CAWSATRTFSIIEAFF. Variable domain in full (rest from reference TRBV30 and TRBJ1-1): SQTIHQWPATLVQPVGSPLSLECTVEGTSNPNLYWYRQAAGRGLQLLFYSVGIGQISSEVPQNLSASRPQDRQFILSSKKLLLSDSGFYLCAWSATRTFSIIEAFFGQGTRLTVV.

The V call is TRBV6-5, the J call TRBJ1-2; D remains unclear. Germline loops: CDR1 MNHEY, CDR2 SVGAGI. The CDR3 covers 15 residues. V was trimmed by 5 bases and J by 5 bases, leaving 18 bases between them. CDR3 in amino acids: CASSAQAGGDYGYTF. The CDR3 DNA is TGTGCCAGCAGTGCGCAAGCGGGCGGGGATTATGGCTACACCTTC.

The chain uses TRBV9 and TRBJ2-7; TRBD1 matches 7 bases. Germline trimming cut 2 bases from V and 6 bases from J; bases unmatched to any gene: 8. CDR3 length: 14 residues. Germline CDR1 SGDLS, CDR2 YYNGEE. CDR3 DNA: TGTGCCAGCAGCGTCCTAGGGACAGCTAGCGAGCAGTACTTC. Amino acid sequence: CASSVLGTASEQYF.

This CDR3 reads CSANWMDKSYTF. The CDR3 DNA reads as TGCAGTGCTAACTGGATGGACAAAAGCTACACCTTC. This chain links TRBV20-1 with TRBJ1-2, with D possibly TRBD1 on 5 matching bases. Trimming removed 4 bases from V and 9 bases from J, with 15 bases in between. The CDR3 runs 12 residues. Germline V gene data show CDR1 as DFQATT and CDR2 as SNEGSKA (reference sequence).

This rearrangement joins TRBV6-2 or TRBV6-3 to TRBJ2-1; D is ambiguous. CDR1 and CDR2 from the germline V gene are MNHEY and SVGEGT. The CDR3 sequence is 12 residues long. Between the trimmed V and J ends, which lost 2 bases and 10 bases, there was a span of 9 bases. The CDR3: CASSYRVLEQFF. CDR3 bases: TGTGCCAGCAGTTACCGGGTTTTGGAGCAGTTCTTC.

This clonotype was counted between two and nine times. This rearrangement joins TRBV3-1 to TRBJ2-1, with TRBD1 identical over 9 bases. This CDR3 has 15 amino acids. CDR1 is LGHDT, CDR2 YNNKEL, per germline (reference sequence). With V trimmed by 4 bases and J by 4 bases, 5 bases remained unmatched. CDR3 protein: CASSPGTGRYNEQFF. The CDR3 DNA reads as TGTGCCAGCAGCCCTGGGACAGGGCGGTACAATGAGCAGTTCTTC.

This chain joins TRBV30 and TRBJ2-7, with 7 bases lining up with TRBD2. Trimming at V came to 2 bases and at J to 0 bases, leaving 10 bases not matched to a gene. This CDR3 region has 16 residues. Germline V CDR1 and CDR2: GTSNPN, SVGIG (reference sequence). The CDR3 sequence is CAWSTPGRGSSYEQYF. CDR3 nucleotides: TGTGCCTGGAGTACCCCGGGGCGGGGGAGCTCCTACGAGCAGTACTTC.

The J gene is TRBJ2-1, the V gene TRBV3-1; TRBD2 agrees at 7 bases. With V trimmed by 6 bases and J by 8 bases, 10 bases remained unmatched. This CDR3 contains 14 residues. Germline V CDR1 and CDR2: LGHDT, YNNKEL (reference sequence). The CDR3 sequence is CASRAFEAGDEQFF. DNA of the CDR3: TGTGCCAGCAGAGCCTTCGAGGCGGGAGATGAGCAGTTCTTC.

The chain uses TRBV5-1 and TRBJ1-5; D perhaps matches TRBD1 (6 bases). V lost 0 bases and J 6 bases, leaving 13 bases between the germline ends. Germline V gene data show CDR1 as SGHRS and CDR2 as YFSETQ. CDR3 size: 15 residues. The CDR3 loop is CASSLVAGEGQPQHF. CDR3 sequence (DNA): TGCGCCAGCAGCTTGGTCGCAGGGGAAGGTCAGCCCCAGCATTTT.

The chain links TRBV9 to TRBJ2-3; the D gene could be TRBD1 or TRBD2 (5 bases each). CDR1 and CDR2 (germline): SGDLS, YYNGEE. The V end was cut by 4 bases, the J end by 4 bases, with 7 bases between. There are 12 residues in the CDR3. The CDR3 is CASSSGPDTQYF. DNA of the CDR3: TGTGCCAGCAGCTCGGGGCCAGATACGCAGTATTTT.

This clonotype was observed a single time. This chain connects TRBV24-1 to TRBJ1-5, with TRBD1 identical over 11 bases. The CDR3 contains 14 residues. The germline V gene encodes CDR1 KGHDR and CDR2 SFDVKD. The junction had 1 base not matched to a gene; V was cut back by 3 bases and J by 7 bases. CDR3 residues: CATSDGTGGQPQHF. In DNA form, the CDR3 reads TGTGCCACCAGTGATGGGACAGGGGGGCAGCCCCAGCATTTT.

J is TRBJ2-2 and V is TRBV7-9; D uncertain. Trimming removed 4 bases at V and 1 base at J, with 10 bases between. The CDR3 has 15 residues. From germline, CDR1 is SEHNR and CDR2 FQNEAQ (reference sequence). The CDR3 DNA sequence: TGTGCCAGCAGCTCAACCGAAGGGAACACCGGGGAGCTGTTTTTT. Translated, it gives CASSSTEGNTGELFF.

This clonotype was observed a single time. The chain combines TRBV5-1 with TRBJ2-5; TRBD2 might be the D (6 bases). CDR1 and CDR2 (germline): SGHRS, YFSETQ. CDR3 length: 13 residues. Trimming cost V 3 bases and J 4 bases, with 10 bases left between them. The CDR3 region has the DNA TGCGCCAGCAGCTGGTTGGAGGGAGAGACCCAGTACTTC. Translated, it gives CASSWLEGETQYF.

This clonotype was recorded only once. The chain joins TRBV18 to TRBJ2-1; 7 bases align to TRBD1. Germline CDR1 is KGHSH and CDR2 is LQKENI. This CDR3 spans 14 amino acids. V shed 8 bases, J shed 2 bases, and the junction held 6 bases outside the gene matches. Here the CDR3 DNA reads TGTGCCAGCGCAGGGGACAGAGCCTACAATGAGCAGTTCTTC. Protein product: CASAGDRAYNEQFF.

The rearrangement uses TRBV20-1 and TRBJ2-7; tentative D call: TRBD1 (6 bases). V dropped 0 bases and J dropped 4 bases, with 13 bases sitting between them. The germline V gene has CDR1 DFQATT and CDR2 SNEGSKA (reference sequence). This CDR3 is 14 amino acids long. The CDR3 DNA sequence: TGCAGTGCTAGAGATAGGCAGGGGAGATACGAGCAGTACTTC. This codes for CSARDRQGRYEQYF.

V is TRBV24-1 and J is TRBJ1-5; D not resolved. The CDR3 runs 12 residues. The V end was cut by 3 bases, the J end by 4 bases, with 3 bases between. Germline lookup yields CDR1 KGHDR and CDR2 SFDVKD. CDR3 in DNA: TGTGCCACCAGTGATGGGAATCAGCCCCAGCATTTT. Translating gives CATSDGNQPQHF.

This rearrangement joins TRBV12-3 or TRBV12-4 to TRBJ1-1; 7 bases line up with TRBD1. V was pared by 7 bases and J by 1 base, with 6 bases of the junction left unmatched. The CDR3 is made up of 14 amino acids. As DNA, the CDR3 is TGTGCCAGCATCCCGACAGGGACGAACACTGAAGCTTTCTTT. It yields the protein CASIPTGTNTEAFF.

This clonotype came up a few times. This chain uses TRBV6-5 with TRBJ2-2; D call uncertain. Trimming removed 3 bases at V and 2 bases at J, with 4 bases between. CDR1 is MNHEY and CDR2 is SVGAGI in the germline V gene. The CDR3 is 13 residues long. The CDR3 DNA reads TGTGCCAGCAGTTATTTAAACACCGGGGAGCTGTTTTTT. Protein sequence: CASSYLNTGELFF.

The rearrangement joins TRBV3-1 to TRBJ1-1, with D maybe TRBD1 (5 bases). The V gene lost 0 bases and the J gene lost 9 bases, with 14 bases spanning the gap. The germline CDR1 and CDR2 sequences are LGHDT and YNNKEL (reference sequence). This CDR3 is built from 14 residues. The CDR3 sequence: CASSQDVRGGKAFF. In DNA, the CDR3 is TGTGCCAGCAGCCAAGACGTCCGGGGGGGGAAAGCTTTCTTT.

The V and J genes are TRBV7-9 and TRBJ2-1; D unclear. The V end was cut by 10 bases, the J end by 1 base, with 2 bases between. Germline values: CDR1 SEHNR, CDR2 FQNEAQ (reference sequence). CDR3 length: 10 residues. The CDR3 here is CATSYNEQFF. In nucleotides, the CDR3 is TGTGCCACTTCCTACAATGAGCAGTTCTTC.

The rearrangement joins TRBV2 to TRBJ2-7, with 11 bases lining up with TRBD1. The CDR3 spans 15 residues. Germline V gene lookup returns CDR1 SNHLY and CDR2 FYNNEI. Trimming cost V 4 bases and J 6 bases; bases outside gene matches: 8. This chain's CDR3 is CASSGAPGQGAEQYF. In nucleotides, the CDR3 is TGTGCCAGCAGTGGAGCCCCTGGACAGGGGGCCGAGCAGTACTTC.

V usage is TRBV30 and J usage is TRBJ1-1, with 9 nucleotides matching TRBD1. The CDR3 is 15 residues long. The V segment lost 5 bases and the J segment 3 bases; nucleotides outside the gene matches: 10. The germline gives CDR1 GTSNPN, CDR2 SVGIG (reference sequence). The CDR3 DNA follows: TGTGCCTGGGTCCCGGGACAGGGAGGGCACACTGAAGCTTTCTTT. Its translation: CAWVPGQGGHTEAFF.